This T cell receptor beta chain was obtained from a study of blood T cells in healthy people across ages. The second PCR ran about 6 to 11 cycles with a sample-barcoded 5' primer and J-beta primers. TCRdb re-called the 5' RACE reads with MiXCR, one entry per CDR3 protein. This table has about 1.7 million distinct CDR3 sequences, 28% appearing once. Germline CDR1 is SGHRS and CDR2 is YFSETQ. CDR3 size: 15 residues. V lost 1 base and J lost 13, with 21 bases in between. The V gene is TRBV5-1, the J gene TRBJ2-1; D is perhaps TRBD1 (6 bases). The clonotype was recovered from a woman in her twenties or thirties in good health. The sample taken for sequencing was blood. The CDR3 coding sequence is TGCGCCAGCAGCTTGAGGGGGAGCGACGGAGAGACCCAGTTCTTC. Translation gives CASSLRGSDGETQFF.